These T cell receptor beta chains were read from a single sample in a study of response to subunit inactivated influenza vaccine. MiXCR, run by TCRdb on the RT-PCR reads, gives a single entry per CDR3 protein. This sample carries around 580,000 distinct CDR3 sequences, about 15% of them seen once, and the ten largest clones take roughly 11%. This material consisted of PBMCs from blood, taken 11 to 12 days after vaccination. These receptors were taken from a man aged 50-60 years who received an inactivated influenza vaccine. Each CDR3 is given with its conserved first and last residue. The D gene is left open where the match is weak. Size values are once, few and many counts, or a class for expanded clones, and some rows have none.

V	D	J	size	DNA	CDR3
TRBV12-3/TRBV12-4	TRBD1	TRBJ2-1	many	TGTGCCAGCAGTTTAGGGGGACAGACATACAATGAGCAGTTCTTC	CASSLGGQTYNEQFF
TRBV10-3	TRBD2	TRBJ2-7	-	TGTGCCATCACCCCCGGGACTAGCTCCTACGAGCAGTACTTC	CAITPGTSSYEQYF
TRBV5-1	-	TRBJ2-1	few	TGCGCCAGCACCAGGACAGCCTTCGCCTACAATGAGCAGTTCTTC	CASTRTAFAYNEQFF
TRBV12-3/TRBV12-4	TRBD1	TRBJ2-7	-	TGTGCCAGCAGTTTAGCAGGGGGCTACGAGCATTACTTC	CASSLAGGYEHYF
TRBV9	-	TRBJ2-1	-	TGTGCCAGCAGCGTAGAACCCCTCAGCAATGAGCAGTTCTTC	CASSVEPLSNEQFF
TRBV3-1	-	TRBJ1-6	-	TGTGCCAGCAGGGCGGGACTGACAAATTCACCCCTCCACTTT	CASRAGLTNSPLHF
TRBV28	TRBD1	TRBJ1-5	-	TGTGCCAGCAGTTCAGGGGGGCAAAGTGCTCAGCCCCAGCATTTT	CASSSGGQSAQPQHF
TRBV7-2	-	TRBJ1-4	-	TGTGCCAGCAGCCCAACAGGGATGACTAATGAAAAACTGTTTTTT	CASSPTGMTNEKLFF
TRBV5-6	-	TRBJ2-7	-	TGTGCCAGCAGCTTGGAGGCCAGGGGGAGGGAGCAGTACTTC	CASSLEARGREQYF
TRBV7-2	TRBD1	TRBJ2-1	-	TGTGCCAGCAGCTCCCTATACAGGGGACGAGAGCAGTTCTTC	CASSSLYRGREQFF
TRBV5-1	TRBD1	TRBJ1-5	-	TGCGCCAGCAGCTCCGGGACAGGGGGGAGCAATCAGCCCCAGCATTTT	CASSSGTGGSNQPQHF
TRBV6-5	TRBD2	TRBJ2-1	few	TGTGCCAGCAGTTACTTTATTTCTAGCGGGACCAATGAGCAGTTCTTC	CASSYFISSGTNEQFF
TRBV20-1	-	TRBJ2-5	many	TGCAGTGCTAGACATGGACAGTTTATGTTGGAGACCCAGTACTTC	CSARHGQFMLETQYF
TRBV7-6	-	TRBJ1-3	few	TGTGCCAGCAGCTTAGATCAGGACAGCGGTCTTTGCTGGATCACCATATATTTT	CASSLDQDSGLCWITIYF
TRBV2	-	TRBJ1-4	-	TGTGCCAGCAGAGTGGCCTTCGCTAATGAAAAACTGTTTTTT	CASRVAFANEKLFF
TRBV7-9	-	TRBJ1-2	many	TGTGCCAGCAGCTTGGGCAATCAGCACGGCTATTATGGCTACACCTTC	CASSLGNQHGYYGYTF
TRBV29-1	TRBD1	TRBJ1-5	few	TGCAGCGTCTTACAGGGGGCAGGAAATCAGCCCCAGCATTTT	CSVLQGAGNQPQHF
TRBV20-1	-	TRBJ1-1	few	TGCAGTGCTAGAGATAGGGTGTTGGGAGGGAACACTGAAGCTTTCTTT	CSARDRVLGGNTEAFF
TRBV7-6	TRBD2	TRBJ2-3	-	TGTGCCAGCAGCGCACCCCCGGGAGGGAGCGGGACAGATACGCAGTATTTT	CASSAPPGGSGTDTQYF
TRBV20-1	TRBD1	TRBJ1-6	-	TGCAGTGCTAGGACGGGGGACAGGGGCGCTTCACCCCTCCACTTT	CSARTGDRGASPLHF
TRBV7-9	-	TRBJ2-3	-	TGTGCCAGCAGCCCGCGACAGGACACGCAGTATTTT	CASSPRQDTQYF
TRBV19	-	TRBJ2-7	-	TGTGCCAGTAGTATAAATGCAGGGCCGGGGGAGCAGTACTTC	CASSINAGPGEQYF
TRBV30	-	TRBJ2-2	-	TGTGCCTGGAGTGTATGGAGCAAGAACACCGGGGAGCTGTTTTTT	CAWSVWSKNTGELFF
TRBV19	TRBD1	TRBJ2-5	few	TGTGCCAGTAAAACAGGGGGTTTGCAAGAGACCCAGTACTTC	CASKTGGLQETQYF
TRBV27	TRBD2	TRBJ2-5	-	TGTGCCAGCAGTTGGTCAGCGGGGGACCAAGAGACCCAGTACTTC	CASSWSAGDQETQYF
TRBV27	-	TRBJ1-1	-	TGTGCCAGCAGTTTCTCCGGGGCTCGGGGGAACACTGAAGCTTTCTTT	CASSFSGARGNTEAFF
TRBV10-3	-	TRBJ1-1	-	TGTGCCATCAGTGAAAAGGGCACTGAAGCTTTCTTT	CAISEKGTEAFF
TRBV24-1	-	TRBJ2-2	-	TGTGCCACCAGTGATTGGGACAACGACGGGGAGCTGTTTTTT	CATSDWDNDGELFF
TRBV18	TRBD1	TRBJ2-7	few	TGTGCCAGCTCACCGGGGACAGGGGGCTTTTCCTACGAGCAGTACTTC	CASSPGTGGFSYEQYF
TRBV20-1	-	TRBJ1-1	-	TGCAGTGCTAGAGAGCGGAGGTGGGTGAACACTGAAGCTTTCTTT	CSARERRWVNTEAFF
TRBV10-3	TRBD1	TRBJ1-5	-	TGTGCCATCAGTGAGAGACAGGGGGAGGATCAGCCCCAGCATTTT	CAISERQGEDQPQHF
TRBV3-1	-	TRBJ1-2	-	TGTGCCAGCAGCCAAGTAAAGGGAGGTAACTATGGCTACACCTTC	CASSQVKGGNYGYTF
TRBV20-1	TRBD1	TRBJ2-1	few	TGCAGTGCTAGGGCCGGGACAGGCTACAATGAGCAGTTCTTC	CSARAGTGYNEQFF
TRBV12-3/TRBV12-4	-	TRBJ2-1	many	TGTGCCAGCAGTTTACAGGGCAAGATCTCCTACAATGAGCAGTTCTTC	CASSLQGKISYNEQFF
TRBV6-2/TRBV6-3	-	TRBJ1-2	-	TGTGCCAGCAGTTCGGGACATTACTATGGCTACACCTTC	CASSSGHYYGYTF
TRBV3-1	-	TRBJ1-2	many	TGTGCCAGCAGCCAAGAACAGCTCTATGGCTACACCTTC	CASSQEQLYGYTF
TRBV10-3	-	TRBJ2-7	few	TGTGCCATCGGAGGGGAGGTAGCGGCCGGCTACGAGCAGTACTTC	CAIGGEVAAGYEQYF
TRBV6-2/TRBV6-3	TRBD1	TRBJ1-1	-	TGTGCCAGCAGTTCCACGGGACAGGGAAGCACTGAAGCTTTCTTT	CASSSTGQGSTEAFF
TRBV12-3/TRBV12-4	-	TRBJ1-4	few	TGTGCCAGCAGGCGTACAGGGTTACAGGAAAAACTGTTTTTT	CASRRTGLQEKLFF
TRBV10-1	-	TRBJ2-7	many	TGCGCCAGCAGTGAATCTGGGGTTCCCTACGAGCAGTACTTC	CASSESGVPYEQYF
TRBV12-3/TRBV12-4	-	TRBJ2-1	few	TGTGCCAGCAGTTTAAGGGCGGGAGAGCAGTTCTTC	CASSLRAGEQFF
TRBV14	-	TRBJ1-6	-	TGTGCCAGCAGCCAAGGGAATTCACCCCTCCACTTT	CASSQGNSPLHF
TRBV30	-	TRBJ1-1	few	TGTGCCTGGAGTCCGGACCCGAGGAACACTGAAGCTTTCTTT	CAWSPDPRNTEAFF
TRBV10-1	TRBD2	TRBJ2-7	few	TGCGCCAGCAGTGAGGGTAGCGGGGGGCAAAGCTCCTACGAGCAGTACTTC	CASSEGSGGQSSYEQYF
TRBV18	-	TRBJ2-1	few	TGTGCCAGCTCACCACCTGGGGGGAGTAGCAACAATGAGCAGTTCTTC	CASSPPGGSSNNEQFF
TRBV29-1	-	TRBJ2-5	-	TGCAGCGTTGAGGTGGTGGAGACCCAGTACTTC	CSVEVVETQYF
TRBV5-1	TRBD1	TRBJ1-2	few	TGCGCCAGCAGCTTGACAGGGGGCTTCGACTATGGCTACACCTTC	CASSLTGGFDYGYTF
TRBV29-1	-	TRBJ1-1	-	TGCAGCGTTGATGTAGGGATTCAAGGGGCTGAAGCTTTCTTT	CSVDVGIQGAEAFF
TRBV5-1	TRBD1	TRBJ2-2	-	TGCGCCAGCAGCTTTGGACAGGGGGTCGCCGGGGAGCTGTTTTTT	CASSFGQGVAGELFF
TRBV10-3	TRBD1	TRBJ2-2	-	TGTGCCATCAGTCAGACAGGGGTTGTTTCCGGGGAGCTGTTTTTT	CAISQTGVVSGELFF
TRBV6-1	-	TRBJ2-1	-	TGTGCCAGCAGTGAAGTTGGGGCTGGTTACAATGAGCAGTTCTTC	CASSEVGAGYNEQFF
TRBV10-3	-	TRBJ2-7	-	TGTGCCGCGGGACTATCAGGGGGCGAAGGCTACGAGCAGTACTTC	CAAGLSGGEGYEQYF
TRBV7-9	TRBD1	TRBJ2-7	few	TGTGCCAGCAACAGCGACAGGGTTTATTACGAGCAGTACTTC	CASNSDRVYYEQYF
TRBV24-1	-	TRBJ2-1	-	TGTGCCACCAGTGATCCCGGGTATGAGCAGTTCTTC	CATSDPGYEQFF